Each of the 32 T cell receptor beta chains below was sequenced from the same sample in a study of shared clonotypes between healthy human individuals. Clones were sequenced by immunoSEQ multiplex PCR, and TCRdb holds only the in-frame ones, with some missing. The sample shows some 490,000 clones, around four fifths of them seen only once. Source material: PBMCs. These receptors were taken from a middle-aged woman in good health. Some clones in this sample may be carry-over from other donors' samples.

This clone was seen only once. The chain links TRBV5-1 to TRBJ2-3; D unclear. Trimming shortened V by 4 bases and J by 0 bases, and 9 bases separated the two germline ends. The CDR3 spans 14 residues. Germline V gene lookup returns CDR1 SGHRS and CDR2 YFSETQ. The CDR3 bases are TGCGCCAGCAGCGTCCTCGGTAGCACAGATACGCAGTATTTT. Protein sequence: CASSVLGSTDTQYF. The variable domain in full, completed from reference TRBV5-1 and TRBJ2-3, reads KAGVTQTPRYLIKTRGQQVTLSCSPISGHRSVSWYQQTPGQGLQFLFEYFSETQRNKGNFPGRFSGRQFSNSRSEMNVSTLELGDSALYLCASSVLGSTDTQYFGPGTRLTVL.

Worth noting for this clone: Other nucleotide sequences in the sample specify the same CDR3. The chain joins TRBV15 to TRBJ2-1; tentatively, D is TRBD1 or TRBD2 (6 bases each). Germline V lookup: CDR1 LNHNV, CDR2 YYDKDF (reference sequence). The germline V and J ends were trimmed by 1 base and 9 bases, with 10 bases remaining between them. The length of the CDR3 is 13 residues. The CDR3 protein is CATSRGGAGEQFF. Written as DNA, the CDR3 is TGTGCCACCAGCAGAGGGGGGGCGGGTGAGCAGTTCTTC.

CDR3 in DNA: TGCGCCAGCAGCCAAGATCTCAGCCGACGGGGGACTAGCTTCAATGAGCAGTTCTTC. It translates to CASSQDLSRRGTSFNEQFF. The rearrangement links TRBV4-1 to TRBJ2-1; 9 bases agree with TRBD2. Trimming removed 0 bases from V and 6 bases from J; junction bases left unmatched: 15. The CDR3 has 19 amino acids. Germline-derived CDR1 and CDR2 are MGHRA and YSYEKL.

V gene TRBV4-3 combines with J gene TRBJ2-5, with a tentative D call TRBD2 (6 bases). The CDR3 has 15 amino acids. The V gene lost 4 bases and the J gene lost 5 bases, with 17 bases spanning the gap. CDR1 and CDR2 (germline): LGHNA, YSLEER. Here the CDR3 DNA reads TGCGCCAGCAGCCGTAGCCGACCCGCGGGGGAGACCCAGTACTTC. Translated, it gives CASSRSRPAGETQYF.

This clone was picked up a small number of times. The identical CDR3 is also encoded by other nucleotide sequences in the sample. J is TRBJ2-3 and V is TRBV2, with D maybe TRBD1 (5 bases). V was clipped by 3 bases and J by 0 bases, with 7 bases between them. CDR3 length equals 14 residues. Germline CDR1 SNHLY, CDR2 FYNNEI. The CDR3 DNA follows: TGTGCCAGCAGTGACAGGACAAGCACAGATACGCAGTATTTT. Translated: CASSDRTSTDTQYF.

J is TRBJ1-4 and V is TRBV7-2; D unclear. V lost 5 bases, J lost 4 bases, and 8 bases lay in between. CDR1 SGHTA and CDR2 FQGNSA come from the germline V gene. This CDR3 has 13 amino acids. The CDR3 loop is CASSPSYNEKLFF. CDR3 nucleotides: TGTGCCAGCAGCCCCTCGTATAATGAAAAACTGTTTTTT.

This clone was seen more than once but under ten times. This rearrangement joins TRBV27 to TRBJ2-7; D call uncertain. The V gene's germline CDR1 is MNHEY and CDR2 SMNVEV (reference sequence). The CDR3 length is 11 residues. V was clipped by 8 bases and J by 2 bases, with 7 bases between them. The CDR3 DNA sequence: TGTGCCAGCCTCCTTCCCTACGAGCAGTACTTC. Amino acids: CASLLPYEQYF.

This chain joins TRBV6-1 and TRBJ2-1; 8 bases are shared with TRBD2. The CDR3 is 15 residues long. In germline, CDR1 is MNHNS, CDR2 SASEGT. V lost 2 bases to trimming and J lost 3 bases; unmatched junction nucleotides: 3. The chain's CDR3 is CASSEFTSGYNEQFF. CDR3 bases: TGTGCCAGCAGTGAATTCACTAGCGGCTACAATGAGCAGTTCTTC.

CDR3: CASSLNIRWLTSGRASYEQYF. The CDR3 nucleotides are TGTGCCAGCAGCTTAAACATACGTTGGTTGACTAGCGGGAGAGCCTCCTACGAGCAGTACTTC. V usage is TRBV7-8 and J usage is TRBJ2-7; 12 nucleotides agree with TRBD2. After removal of 2 bases from V and 0 bases from J, the junction contained 17 bases not matched to a gene. Per the germline V gene, CDR1 is SGHVS and CDR2 is FQNEAQ. The CDR3 covers 21 residues.

The rearrangement joins TRBV6-1 to TRBJ2-5; perhaps TRBD2 as D (5 bases). Trimming stripped 7 bases from V and 7 bases from J, with 10 bases between. This CDR3 spans 11 amino acids. The germline CDR1 and CDR2 sequences are MNHNS and SASEGT. The CDR3 loop reads CASILRGTQYF. CDR3 bases: TGTGCCAGCATCCTCCGGGGGACCCAGTACTTC.

The rearrangement links TRBV29-1 to TRBJ2-1; 8 bases are a match to TRBD1. The CDR3 covers 15 residues. CDR1 is SQVTM and CDR2 is ANQGSEA in the germline V gene. V dropped 3 bases and J dropped 8; count of bases not matched to a gene: 12. In DNA form, the CDR3 reads TGCAGCGTTGATGGCAGGGGGCGTGGAGGGGATGAGCAGTTCTTC. Translating gives CSVDGRGRGGDEQFF.

This clone came up a few times. This chain uses TRBV18 with TRBJ1-3, with 12 bases aligning to TRBD1. Germline V gene lookup returns CDR1 KGHSH and CDR2 LQKENI. The CDR3 loop spans 17 amino acids. The junction had 6 bases not matched to a gene; V was cut back by 3 bases and J by 3 bases. DNA for the CDR3: TGTGCCAGCTCACCCCCGGGACAGGGGGCGCTTGGAAACACCATATATTTT. This gives the protein CASSPPGQGALGNTIYF. Full variable domain (rest looked up from reference TRBV18 and TRBJ1-3): NAGVMQNPRHLVRRRGQEARLRCSPMKGHSHVYWYRQLPEEGLKFMVYLQKENIIDESGMPKERFSAEFPKEGPSILRIQQVVRGDSAAYFCASSPPGQGALGNTIYFGEGSWLTVV.

The chain has TRBV6-1 and TRBJ2-7, with D possibly being TRBD1 or TRBD2 (5 bases each). Looked up from germline, CDR1 is MNHNS and CDR2 is SASEGT. V was shortened by 3 bases and J by 2 bases, with 11 bases between the two germline ends. CDR3 length equals 14 residues. The CDR3 loop reads CASSDTGTPYEQYF. The CDR3 nucleotides are TGTGCCAGCAGTGACACCGGGACCCCCTACGAGCAGTACTTC.

The CDR3 sequence is CASSLGLWASGDNEQFF. CDR3 nucleotide sequence: TGTGCCAGCAGCTTAGGTTTATGGGCTAGCGGAGACAATGAGCAGTTCTTC. This sequence joins TRBV11-3 and TRBJ2-1, with 7 bases identical to TRBD2. This CDR3 comprises 17 residues. Germline assignment: CDR1 SGHNT and CDR2 YENEEA. The junction had 11 bases not matched to a gene; V was cut back by 1 base and J by 5 bases.

A word on this clone: This is likely a read error, given that the CDR3 carries no conserved phenylalanine or tryptophan at its end. The gene calls are TRBV7-6 and TRBJ1-5; D not certain. Trimming removed 2 bases at V and 6 bases at J, with 8 bases between. The V gene's germline CDR1 is SGHVS and CDR2 FNYEAQ. CDR3 size: 13 residues. In DNA form, the CDR3 reads TGTGCCAGCAGCTTATCCCAGTCTCAGCCCCAGCATTCT. This sequence encodes CASSLSQSQPQHS.

The genes are TRBV10-3 and TRBJ2-5; TRBD2 is a possible D gene (6 bases). The CDR3 loop spans 14 amino acids. Trimming shortened V by 9 bases and J by 0 bases, and 14 bases separated the two germline ends. The V gene's germline CDR1 is ENHRY and CDR2 SYGVKD. CDR3 protein: CAIARGGNQETQYF. The DNA for the CDR3 is TGTGCCATAGCACGGGGCGGGAACCAAGAGACCCAGTACTTC.

This clone occurred once. The CDR3 DNA reads as TGTGCCAGCAGCGTAGAAGGGACTACCATCGAGCAGTACTTC. Its translation is CASSVEGTTIEQYF. This chain connects TRBV9 to TRBJ2-7; 7 nucleotides align to TRBD2. V shed 0 bases, J shed 6 bases, and the junction held 6 bases outside the gene matches. From germline, CDR1 is SGDLS and CDR2 YYNGEE. There are 14 residues in the CDR3.

V and J are TRBV2 and TRBJ2-3; tentatively, D is TRBD1 or TRBD2 (7 bases each). Per germline, CDR1 SNHLY and CDR2 FYNNEI. V dropped 7 bases and J dropped 1 base, with 12 bases sitting between them. There are 14 residues in the CDR3. As DNA, the CDR3 is TGTGCCAGCACCCAGGGGGGGGGCACAGATACGCAGTATTTT. As protein: CASTQGGGTDTQYF.

The rearrangement joins TRBV5-1 to TRBJ2-7, with a tentative D call TRBD1 (6 bases). V lost 5 bases to trimming and J lost 1 base, with 10 bases between them. CDR1 and CDR2 (germline): SGHRS, YFSETQ. The CDR3 spans 13 residues. The CDR3 sequence: CASRLTGSYEQYF. As DNA, the CDR3 is TGCGCCAGCAGGCTCACAGGGTCCTACGAGCAGTACTTC.

This chain joins TRBV6-6 and TRBJ2-7; no definite D call. With 0 bases removed from V and 0 bases from J, the gap between germline ends came to 9 bases. The CDR3 contains 15 residues. CDR1 and CDR2 from the germline V gene are MNHNY and SVGAGI (reference sequence). The CDR3 DNA reads as TGTGCCAGCAGTTACTCTGGGCAGTACTCCTACGAGCAGTACTTC. Protein product: CASSYSGQYSYEQYF.

The rearrangement joins TRBV6-1 to TRBJ2-1; 8 bases map to TRBD1. The CDR3 is 14 residues long. The germline CDR1 and CDR2 sequences are MNHNS and SASEGT. The junction had 5 bases not matched to a gene; V was cut back by 6 bases and J by 4 bases. The CDR3 sequence: CASSRDRPYNEQFF. In DNA, the CDR3 is TGTGCCAGCAGCCGGGACAGGCCTTACAATGAGCAGTTCTTC.

The genes are TRBV19 and TRBJ2-5; 7 positions agree with TRBD2. V dropped 1 base and J dropped 11; count of bases not matched to a gene: 4. This CDR3 comprises 12 residues. Germline V gene sequence: CDR1 LNHDA, CDR2 SQIVND (reference sequence). The DNA for the CDR3 is TGTGCCAGTAGTATAGCGGGGGGACGACAGTACTTC. Translation: CASSIAGGRQYF.

Of note for this clone: One end of the junction varies from germline; a read error may be responsible. V usage is TRBV2 and J usage is TRBJ2-1; D possibly uses TRBD1 or TRBD2 (6 bases each). There are 16 residues in the CDR3. The germline gives CDR1 SNHLY, CDR2 FYNNEI. For the CDR3, the DNA is TGTGCCAGCAGTCAAGCCGGAGGGACATCCTACAATGAGCAGTTCTTC. This gives the protein CASSQAGGTSYNEQFF.

The CDR3, as DNA: TGTGCCACCAGCAGACCCGGGACAGGGATTAGCAATCAGCCCCAGCATTTT. Translated: CATSRPGTGISNQPQHF. The chain employs TRBV15 and TRBJ1-5, with 9 bases identical to TRBD1. The CDR3 has 17 amino acids. Germline V CDR1 and CDR2: LNHNV, YYDKDF (reference sequence). V lost 2 bases, J lost 0 bases, and 5 bases stayed unmatched.

This clone was seen once. It may be a read error: a sequence one base away is much more abundant. The chain carries TRBV6-5 and TRBJ1-1; D call uncertain. Trimming took off 1 base at V and 8 bases at J, with 14 bases between the two ends. The CDR3 extends over 14 amino acids. From germline, CDR1 is MNHEY and CDR2 SVGAGI. In DNA form, the CDR3 reads TGTGCCAGCAGTTACTTGACAACTGGGGTCGAAGCTTTCTTT. Protein sequence: CASSYLTTGVEAFF.

This chain joins TRBV5-1 and TRBJ2-1; D not resolved. This CDR3 contains 15 residues. Looked up from germline, CDR1 is SGHRS and CDR2 is YFSETQ. Trimming cost V 0 bases and J 2 bases, with 9 bases left between them. The CDR3 loop reads CASSLENSPYNEQFF. DNA for the CDR3: TGCGCCAGCAGCTTGGAGAATTCCCCCTACAATGAGCAGTTCTTC.

This clone is judged medium-sized (0.01 to 0.1%). The V call is TRBV9, the J call TRBJ2-7; TRBD1 matches 10 bases. Losses at the gene ends were 3 bases for V and 1 base for J; bases not matched to a gene: 4. The germline gives CDR1 SGDLS, CDR2 YYNGEE. The length of the CDR3 is 15 residues. CDR3 protein: CASSEGQGWSYEQYF. Here the CDR3 DNA reads TGTGCCAGCAGCGAGGGACAGGGGTGGTCCTACGAGCAGTACTTC.

This clone showed up just once. This rearrangement joins TRBV6-5 to TRBJ1-1; a possible D gene is TRBD1 (5 bases). CDR1 MNHEY and CDR2 SVGAGI come from the germline V gene. This CDR3 is 15 amino acids long. V was cut by 2 bases and J by 3 bases, with 13 bases left in between. This CDR3 reads CASSYGQKGDTEAFF. The CDR3 DNA is TGTGCCAGCAGTTACGGGCAGAAAGGGGACACTGAAGCTTTCTTT.

The J gene is TRBJ2-1, the V gene TRBV9, with 11 bases identical to TRBD2. Germline trimming cut 3 bases from V and 12 bases from J; bases unmatched to any gene: 11. Germline V gene sequence: CDR1 SGDLS, CDR2 YYNGEE. The CDR3 is 15 residues long. The CDR3 bases are TGTGCCAGCAGCGGGGGGACTAGCGGAACCTCGGGGCAGTTCTTC. Amino acids: CASSGGTSGTSGQFF.

The chain recombines TRBV7-3 with TRBJ1-2; perhaps TRBD1 as D (5 bases). In germline, CDR1 is SGHTA, CDR2 FQGTGA. Trimming took 4 bases from V and 8 from J, leaving 14 bases between them. The CDR3 totals 13 residues. CDR3 residues: CASSSGQGAGYTF. Here the CDR3 DNA reads TGTGCCAGCAGCTCAGGGCAGGGAGCGGGCTACACCTTC.

The chain uses TRBV6-4 and TRBJ1-5; perhaps TRBD1 as D (5 bases). The CDR3 sequence is 13 residues long. The V and J ends lost 3 bases and 3 bases respectively, with 6 bases between them. From germline, CDR1 is MRHNA and CDR2 SNTAGT. CDR3 coding DNA: TGTGCCAGCAGTGAACAGGTCAATCAGCCCCAGCATTTT. Translating it yields CASSEQVNQPQHF.

The chain's CDR3 is CASGSGRVGDEQFF. The CDR3 DNA reads TGTGCCAGCGGTAGCGGGAGAGTAGGGGATGAGCAGTTCTTC. This chain joins TRBV2 and TRBJ2-1; 9 positions match TRBD2. Germline CDR1 reads SNHLY; CDR2 reads FYNNEI. The V gene end was trimmed by 8 bases and the J gene end by 8 bases; junction bases not matched to a gene: 10. The CDR3 sequence is 14 residues long.